The text below deals with one T cell receptor beta chain. Measured with immunoSEQ multiplex PCR; TCRdb has only the in-frame clones, and not every one. Of over 55,000 clones listed, approximately 81% are singletons. These data are taken from a study of blood T cell repertoires in COVID-19. The overall study: COVID-19 samples collected from the United States, Italy and Spain covered acute and convalescent phases. PBMCs, B-cell-depleted T cells, or T cells were the source of the cDNA or gDNA that made up the material.

J gave up 5 bases and V 2 bases, and 2 bases lay outside the gene matches. The CDR3 has 14 residues. The germline V gene encodes CDR1 SGHRS and CDR2 YFSETQ. The TCR was taken from a man aged 45-65 years with active COVID-19. V is TRBV5-1 and J is TRBJ2-1; 9 bases are shared with TRBD2. Sequenced material: peripheral blood. CDR3 protein: CASSFLAGNNEQFF. CDR3 sequence (DNA): TGCGCCAGCAGCTTTCTAGCGGGGAACAATGAGCAGTTCTTC.